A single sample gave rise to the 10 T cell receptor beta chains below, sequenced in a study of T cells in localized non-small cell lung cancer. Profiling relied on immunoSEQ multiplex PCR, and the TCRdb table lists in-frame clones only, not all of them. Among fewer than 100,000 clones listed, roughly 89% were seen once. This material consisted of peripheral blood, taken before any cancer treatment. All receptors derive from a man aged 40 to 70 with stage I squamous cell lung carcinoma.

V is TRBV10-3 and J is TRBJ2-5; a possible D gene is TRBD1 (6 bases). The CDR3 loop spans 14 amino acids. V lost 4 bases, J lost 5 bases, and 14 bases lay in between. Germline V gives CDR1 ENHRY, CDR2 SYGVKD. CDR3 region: CAISGAGAPETQYF. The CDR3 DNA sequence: TGTGCCATCAGTGGGGCAGGGGCTCCCGAGACCCAGTACTTC.

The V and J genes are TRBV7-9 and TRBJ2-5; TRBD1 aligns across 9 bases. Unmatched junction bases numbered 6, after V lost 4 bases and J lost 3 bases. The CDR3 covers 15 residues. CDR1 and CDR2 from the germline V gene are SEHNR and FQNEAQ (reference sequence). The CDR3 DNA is TGTGCCAGCAGCTCCCGAGGGACAGGGAAAGAGACCCAGTACTTC. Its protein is CASSSRGTGKETQYF.

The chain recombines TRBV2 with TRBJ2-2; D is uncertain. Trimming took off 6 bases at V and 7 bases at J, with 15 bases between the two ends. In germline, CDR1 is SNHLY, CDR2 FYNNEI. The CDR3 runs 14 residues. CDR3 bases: TGTGCCAGCAGCCGACTTGACATAGGCGGGGAGCTGTTTTTT. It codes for CASSRLDIGGELFF.

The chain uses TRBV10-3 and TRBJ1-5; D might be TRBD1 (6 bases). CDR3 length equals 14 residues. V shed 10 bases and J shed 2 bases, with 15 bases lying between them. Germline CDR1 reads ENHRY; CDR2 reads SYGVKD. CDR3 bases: TGTGCCACGCAGGGGAGTGGAGGCAATCAGCCCCAGCATTTT. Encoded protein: CATQGSGGNQPQHF.

The CDR3 is CASRLQGAQTHGYTF. The CDR3 DNA is TGTGCCAGCAGGCTACAGGGGGCCCAAACTCATGGCTACACCTTC. The gene calls are TRBV27 and TRBJ1-2, with 9 bases matching TRBD1. Germline V lookup: CDR1 MNHEY, CDR2 SMNVEV (reference sequence). V shed 6 bases, J shed 6 bases, and the junction held 11 bases outside the gene matches. This CDR3 spans 15 amino acids.

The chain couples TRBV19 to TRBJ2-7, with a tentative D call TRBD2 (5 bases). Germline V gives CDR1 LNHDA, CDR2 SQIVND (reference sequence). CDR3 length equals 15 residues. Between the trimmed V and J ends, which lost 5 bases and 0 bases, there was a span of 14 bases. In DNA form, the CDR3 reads TGTGCCAGTAGTTCCACTCGGGGTAACTCCTACGAGCAGTACTTC. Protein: CASSSTRGNSYEQYF.

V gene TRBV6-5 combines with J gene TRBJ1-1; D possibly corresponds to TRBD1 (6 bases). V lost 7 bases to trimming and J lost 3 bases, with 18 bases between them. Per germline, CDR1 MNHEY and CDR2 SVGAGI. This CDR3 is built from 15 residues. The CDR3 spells CASTSEGGRDTEAFF. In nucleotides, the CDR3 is TGTGCCAGCACCTCCGAGGGGGGAAGGGACACTGAAGCTTTCTTT.

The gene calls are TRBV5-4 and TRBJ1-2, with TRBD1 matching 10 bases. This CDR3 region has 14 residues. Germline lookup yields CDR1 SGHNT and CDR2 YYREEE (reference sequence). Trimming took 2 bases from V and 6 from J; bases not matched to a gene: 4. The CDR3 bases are TGTGCCAGCAGCTTAGACAGGGGGCAGGATGGCTACACCTTC. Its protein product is CASSLDRGQDGYTF.

The CDR3: CAWSGGVREGINEKLFF. CDR3 nucleotides: TGTGCCTGGAGCGGTGGGGTCAGGGAGGGGATTAATGAAAAACTGTTTTTT. The rearrangement joins TRBV30 to TRBJ1-4, with D perhaps TRBD1 (5 bases). The CDR3 contains 17 residues. V was trimmed by 3 bases and J by 4 bases, leaving 21 bases between them. CDR1 and CDR2 (germline): GTSNPN, SVGIG (reference sequence).

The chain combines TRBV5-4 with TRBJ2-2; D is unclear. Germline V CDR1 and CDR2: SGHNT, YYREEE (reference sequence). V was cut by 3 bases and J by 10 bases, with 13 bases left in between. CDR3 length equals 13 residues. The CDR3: CASSSDPAVELFF. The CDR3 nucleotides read TGTGCCAGCAGCTCGGACCCTGCGGTGGAGCTGTTTTTT.